What follows is one TCR beta chain and its context. The CDR3 is 14 residues long. Germline trimming cut 7 bases from V and 0 bases from J; bases unmatched to any gene: 2. The V gene's germline CDR1 is MNHEY and CDR2 SVGAGI. This sample was included in a study of cytomegalovirus exposure and HLA in healthy donors. The study ran its PCR with 60 Vbeta and 13 Jbeta primers. The data were produced by immunoSEQ multiplex PCR, yet TCRdb's version contains in-frame clones alone and is incomplete. The data show over 150,000 clones, approximately 74% seen once. This clonotype originated in a woman aged 25-40 years in good health and CMV-seronegative. V is TRBV6-5 and J is TRBJ2-1; TRBD2 matches at 8 bases. The sequenced sample was PBMCs. CDR3 loop: CASTTSGSYNEQFF. The CDR3 coding sequence is TGTGCCAGCACTACTAGCGGCTCCTACAATGAGCAGTTCTTC.